The entry that follows covers one TCR beta chain sequence. This clone occurred many times. Its antigen specificity is not known. Base qualities are missing; no much larger clone stands one base away. Whole blood was collected in K2EDTA tubes by collaborating institutions according to the institutions' own protocols. Collaborator samples were shipped for TCRbeta analysis as frozen whole blood, isolated PBMCs, or DNA extracted from either sample type. The junction shows trimming of 7 bases on V and 2 bases on J, and the gene matches do not reach 1 base of it. CDR1 and CDR2, per the germline V gene, are SNHLY and FYNNEI. The CDR3 spans 13 residues, from the cysteine through the phenylalanine. Of the read, only the CDR3 DNA is kept; its 39 bases are in frame from base 1. The sample comes from a study of blood T cell repertoires in COVID-19 (dated by TCRdb to 2018 to 2020). Describing the broader study: The collaborator samples originated in the United States, Italy and Spain and spanned the acute and convalescent phases of COVID-19. The repertoires were released in a freely available public database intended as a resource for research on the immune response to SARS-CoV-2. HLA class I and class II types, where available, came from metadata supplied by the sample provider rather than from assay-based typing. The sample metadata nearly always contained a de-identified subject ID, COVID-19 status, age in years and sex. The samples were drawn from two sources: the first 160 participants of the ongoing ImmuneRACE study, and 1,000 to 1,500 subjects contributed by 6 global collaborators. The material from the prospective study consisted of cDNA or gDNA derived from T cells, B-cell-depleted T cells, or PBMCs. Subjects who had been exposed to COVID-19, were actively infected with it, or had recovered from it provided the deeply sampled blood TCRbeta repertoires that made up the dataset. Overall results and qualifications from the work: How much clinical and demographic metadata was included differed by source and by participant, and the metadata was provided uncurated.

The immunoSEQ Assay, a bias-controlled multiplex PCR, was used to amplify TCRbeta CDR3 regions from genomic DNA. The original methods were these. The number of nucleated cells in each sample was estimated by amplification of reference gene primers within the assay. Sequence reads were collapsed and filtered to measure the absolute abundance of every unique TCRbeta CDR3 rearrangement. For each sample, productive Simpson clonality was calculated as the square root of Simpson's diversity index over productive rearrangements. The clones in this table, taken by TCRdb from immuneACCESS, are in-frame only. Not every clone is retained; where verified, under half of the shortfall comes from an unresolved V gene, and the cause of the rest is unknown. D and trimming come from the DNA, and the V and J calls and clone size come from that table. The sample contains about 490,000 clones, approximately 83% of them found a single time. Approximately 3.2% of the sample rests with the top ten.

The material sequenced was peripheral blood. The V gene is TRBV2 and the J gene is TRBJ2-7, with 11 middle bases fitting TRBD2. The receptor comes from a human donor in a cohort sampled during active COVID-19. The nucleotides read TGTGCCAGCAAACTAGCGGGGGCCTACGAGCAGTACTTC. It translates to CASKLAGAYEQYF.